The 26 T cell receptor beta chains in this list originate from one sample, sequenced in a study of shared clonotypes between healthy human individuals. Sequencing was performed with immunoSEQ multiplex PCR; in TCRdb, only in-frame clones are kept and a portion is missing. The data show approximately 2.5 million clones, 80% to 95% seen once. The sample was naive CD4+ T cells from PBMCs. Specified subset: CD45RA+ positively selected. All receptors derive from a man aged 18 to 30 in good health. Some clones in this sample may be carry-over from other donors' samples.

CDR3 in DNA: TGTGCCAGCAGCCCGGACATCGGTCTCGGAAACACCATATATTTT. Its protein is CASSPDIGLGNTIYF. This rearrangement joins TRBV12-1 to TRBJ1-3; the table's D call TRBD1 went unverified against the DNA. TRBV12-1 corresponds to a pseudogene. This CDR3 region has 15 residues.

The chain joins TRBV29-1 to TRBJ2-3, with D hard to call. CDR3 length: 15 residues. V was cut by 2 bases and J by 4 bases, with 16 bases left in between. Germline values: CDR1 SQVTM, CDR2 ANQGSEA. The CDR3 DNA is TGCAGCGTTGAATCTCGAGGAGTCGCGGCAGATACGCAGTATTTT. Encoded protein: CSVESRGVAADTQYF.

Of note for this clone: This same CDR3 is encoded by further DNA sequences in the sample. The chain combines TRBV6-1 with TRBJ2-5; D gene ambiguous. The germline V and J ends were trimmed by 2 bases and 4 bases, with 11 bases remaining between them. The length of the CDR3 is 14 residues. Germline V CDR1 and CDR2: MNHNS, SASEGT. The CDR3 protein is CASSERSRGETQYF. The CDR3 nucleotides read TGTGCCAGCAGTGAAAGATCTAGAGGAGAGACCCAGTACTTC.

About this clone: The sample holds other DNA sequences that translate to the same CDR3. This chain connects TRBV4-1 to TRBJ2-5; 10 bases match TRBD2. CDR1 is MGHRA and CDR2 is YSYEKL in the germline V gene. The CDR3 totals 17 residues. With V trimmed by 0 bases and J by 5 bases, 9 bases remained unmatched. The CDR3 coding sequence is TGCGCCAGCAGCCAAGAAAGGGGGCTAGCGGGAGTCGAGACCCAGTACTTC. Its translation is CASSQERGLAGVETQYF.

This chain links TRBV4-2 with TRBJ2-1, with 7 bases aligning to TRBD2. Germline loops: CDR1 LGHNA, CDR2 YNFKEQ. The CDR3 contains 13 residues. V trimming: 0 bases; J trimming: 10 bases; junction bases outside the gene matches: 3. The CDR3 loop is CASSQDGGSEQFF. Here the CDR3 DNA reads TGTGCCAGCAGCCAAGATGGCGGGAGCGAGCAGTTCTTC.

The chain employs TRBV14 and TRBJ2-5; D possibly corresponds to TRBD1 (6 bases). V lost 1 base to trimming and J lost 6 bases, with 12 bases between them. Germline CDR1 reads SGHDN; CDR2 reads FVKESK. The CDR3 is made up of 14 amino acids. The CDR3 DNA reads TGTGCCAGCAGCCAAGTGGGGGCCGGGAAGACCCAGTACTTC. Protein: CASSQVGAGKTQYF.

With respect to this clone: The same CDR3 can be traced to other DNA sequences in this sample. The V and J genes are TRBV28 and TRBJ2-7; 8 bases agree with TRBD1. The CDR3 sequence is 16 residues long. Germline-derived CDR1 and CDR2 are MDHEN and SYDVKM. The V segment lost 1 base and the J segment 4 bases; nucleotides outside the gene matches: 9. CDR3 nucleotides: TGTGCCAGCAGTTTATCCGGACAGGGCCTCGGGTACGAGCAGTACTTC. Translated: CASSLSGQGLGYEQYF.

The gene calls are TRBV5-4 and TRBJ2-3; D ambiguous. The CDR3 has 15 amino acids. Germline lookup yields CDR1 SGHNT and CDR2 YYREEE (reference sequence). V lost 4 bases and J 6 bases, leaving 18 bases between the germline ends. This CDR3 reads CASSLPNDRADTQYF. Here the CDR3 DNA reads TGTGCCAGCAGCCTACCAAATGACCGCGCGGATACGCAGTATTTT.

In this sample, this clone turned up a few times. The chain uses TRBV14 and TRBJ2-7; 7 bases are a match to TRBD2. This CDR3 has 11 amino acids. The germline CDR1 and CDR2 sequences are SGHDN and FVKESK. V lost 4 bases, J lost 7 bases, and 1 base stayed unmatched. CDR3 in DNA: TGTGCCAGCAGCCCCGGGAGGGAGCAGTACTTC. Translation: CASSPGREQYF.

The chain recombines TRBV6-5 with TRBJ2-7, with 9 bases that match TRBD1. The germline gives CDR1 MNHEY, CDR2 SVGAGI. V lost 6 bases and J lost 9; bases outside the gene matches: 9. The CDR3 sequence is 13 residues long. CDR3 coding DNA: TGTGCCAGCAGGAGACAGGGGGACGGGGTGCAGTACTTC. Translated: CASRRQGDGVQYF.

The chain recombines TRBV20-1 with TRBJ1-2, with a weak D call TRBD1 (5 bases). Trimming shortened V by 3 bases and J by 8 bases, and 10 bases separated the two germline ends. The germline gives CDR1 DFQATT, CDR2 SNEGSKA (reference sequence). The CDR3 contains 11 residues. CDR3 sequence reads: CSASPRAGYTF. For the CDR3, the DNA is TGCAGTGCTAGTCCCAGGGCGGGCTACACCTTC.

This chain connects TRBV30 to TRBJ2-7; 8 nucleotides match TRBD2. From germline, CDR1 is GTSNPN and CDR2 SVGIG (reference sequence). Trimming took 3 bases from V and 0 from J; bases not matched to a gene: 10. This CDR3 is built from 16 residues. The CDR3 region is CAWRVKGREDSYEQYF. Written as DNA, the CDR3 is TGTGCCTGGAGGGTTAAGGGGCGGGAGGACTCCTACGAGCAGTACTTC.

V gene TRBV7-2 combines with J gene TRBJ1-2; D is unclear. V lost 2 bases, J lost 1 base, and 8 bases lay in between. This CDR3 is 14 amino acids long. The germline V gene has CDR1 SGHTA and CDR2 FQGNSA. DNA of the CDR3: TGTGCCAGCAGCTTATTGGGCAGTAACTATGGCTACACCTTC. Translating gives CASSLLGSNYGYTF.

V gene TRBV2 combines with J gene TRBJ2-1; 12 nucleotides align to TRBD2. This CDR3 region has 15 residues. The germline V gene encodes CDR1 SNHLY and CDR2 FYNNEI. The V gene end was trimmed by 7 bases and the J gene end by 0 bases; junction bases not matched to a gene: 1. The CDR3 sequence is CASTTSGGSYNEQFF. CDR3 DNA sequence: TGTGCCAGCACGACTAGCGGGGGCTCCTACAATGAGCAGTTCTTC.

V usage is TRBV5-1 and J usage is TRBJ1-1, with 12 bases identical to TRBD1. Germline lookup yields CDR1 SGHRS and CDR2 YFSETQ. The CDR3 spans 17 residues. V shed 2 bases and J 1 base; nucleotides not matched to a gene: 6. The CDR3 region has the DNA TGCGCCAGCAGCTTACCGGGACAGGGGGCGCGGAACACTGAAGCTTTCTTT. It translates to CASSLPGQGARNTEAFF.

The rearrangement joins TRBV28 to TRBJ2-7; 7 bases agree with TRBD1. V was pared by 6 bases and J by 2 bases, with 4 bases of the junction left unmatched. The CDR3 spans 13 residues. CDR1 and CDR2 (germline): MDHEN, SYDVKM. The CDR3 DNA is TGTGCCAGCAGCAAAGACAGGGCCTACGAGCAGTACTTC. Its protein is CASSKDRAYEQYF.

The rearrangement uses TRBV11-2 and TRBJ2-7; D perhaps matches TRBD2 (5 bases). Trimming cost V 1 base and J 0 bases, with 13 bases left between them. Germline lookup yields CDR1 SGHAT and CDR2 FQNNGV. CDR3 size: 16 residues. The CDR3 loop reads CASSLGPGGPSYEQYF. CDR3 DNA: TGTGCCAGCAGCTTAGGTCCTGGAGGACCCTCCTACGAGCAGTACTTC.

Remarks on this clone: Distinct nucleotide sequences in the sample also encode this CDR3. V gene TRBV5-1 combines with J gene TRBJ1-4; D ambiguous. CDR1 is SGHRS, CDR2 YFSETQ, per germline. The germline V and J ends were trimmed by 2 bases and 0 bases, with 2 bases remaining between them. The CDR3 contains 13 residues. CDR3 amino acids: CASSLTTNEKLFF. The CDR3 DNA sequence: TGCGCCAGCAGCTTAACAACTAATGAAAAACTGTTTTTT.

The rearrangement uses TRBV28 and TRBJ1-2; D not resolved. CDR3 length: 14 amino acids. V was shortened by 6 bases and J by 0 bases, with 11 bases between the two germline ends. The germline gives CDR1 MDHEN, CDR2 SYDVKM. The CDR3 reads CASSQPGTNYGYTF. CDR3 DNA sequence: TGTGCCAGCAGCCAACCGGGGACTAACTATGGCTACACCTTC.

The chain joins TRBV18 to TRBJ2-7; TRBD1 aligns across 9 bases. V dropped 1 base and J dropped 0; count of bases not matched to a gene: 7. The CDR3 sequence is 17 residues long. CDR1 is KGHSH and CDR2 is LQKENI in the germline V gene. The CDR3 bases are TGTGCCAGCTCACCACGGGGGGGGACAGGGAGCTCCTACGAGCAGTACTTC. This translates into CASSPRGGTGSSYEQYF.

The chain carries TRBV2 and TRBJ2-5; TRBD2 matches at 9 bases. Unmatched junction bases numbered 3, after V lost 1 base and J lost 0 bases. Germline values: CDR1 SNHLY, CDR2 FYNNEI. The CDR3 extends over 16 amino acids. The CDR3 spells CASSEGRLADQETQYF. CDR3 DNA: TGTGCCAGCAGTGAAGGGAGACTAGCGGACCAAGAGACCCAGTACTTC.

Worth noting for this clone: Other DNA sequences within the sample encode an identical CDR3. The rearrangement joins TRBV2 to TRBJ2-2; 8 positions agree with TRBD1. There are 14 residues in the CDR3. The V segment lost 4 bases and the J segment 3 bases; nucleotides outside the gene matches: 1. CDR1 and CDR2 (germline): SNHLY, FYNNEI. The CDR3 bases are TGTGCCAGCAGTGGGACAGGGTACACCGGGGAGCTGTTTTTT. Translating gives CASSGTGYTGELFF.

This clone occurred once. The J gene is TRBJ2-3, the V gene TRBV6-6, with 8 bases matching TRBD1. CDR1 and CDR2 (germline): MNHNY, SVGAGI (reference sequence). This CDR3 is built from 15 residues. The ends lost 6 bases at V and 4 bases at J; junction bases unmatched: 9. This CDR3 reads CASSLGQAGADTQYF. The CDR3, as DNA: TGTGCCAGCAGCTTGGGACAGGCTGGGGCAGATACGCAGTATTTT.

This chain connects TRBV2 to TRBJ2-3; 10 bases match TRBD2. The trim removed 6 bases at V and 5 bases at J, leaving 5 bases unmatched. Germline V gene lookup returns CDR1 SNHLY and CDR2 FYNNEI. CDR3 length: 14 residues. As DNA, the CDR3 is TGTGCCAGCAGGGCATCTAGCGGGAGAGATACGCAGTATTTT. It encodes CASRASSGRDTQYF.

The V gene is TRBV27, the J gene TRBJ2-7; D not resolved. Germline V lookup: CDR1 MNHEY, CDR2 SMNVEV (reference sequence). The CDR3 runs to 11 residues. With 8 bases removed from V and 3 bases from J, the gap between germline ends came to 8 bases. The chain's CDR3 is CASGWFYEQYF. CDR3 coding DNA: TGTGCCAGCGGTTGGTTCTACGAGCAGTACTTC.

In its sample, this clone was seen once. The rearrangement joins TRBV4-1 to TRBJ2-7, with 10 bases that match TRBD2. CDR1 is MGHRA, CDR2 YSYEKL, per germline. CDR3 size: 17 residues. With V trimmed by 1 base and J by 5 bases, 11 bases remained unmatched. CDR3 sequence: CASSQGPASGRFDEQYF. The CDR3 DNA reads TGCGCCAGCAGCCAAGGGCCGGCTAGCGGGAGATTCGACGAGCAGTACTTC.